One and the same sample provided the 32 T cell receptor beta chains below, sequenced in a study of shared clonotypes between healthy human individuals. Profiled with immunoSEQ multiplex PCR; TCRdb holds only in-frame clones, not every one. The top ten hold 1.5% of the sample, which has around 1 million clones, about three quarters seen once. Sequencing was carried out using memory CD4+ T cells sorted from blood. As to subset: CD45RA-negative fraction. The source of these receptors is a man aged 18 to 30 in good health.

CDR3 sequence reads: CASSQDLSTDTQYF. DNA of the CDR3: TGTGCCAGCAGCCAAGACCTTAGCACAGATACGCAGTATTTT. The chain couples TRBV11-2 to TRBJ2-3, with D unclear. The ends were cut back, 5 bases at V and 0 bases at J, with 9 bases in the middle. Germline V gene data show CDR1 as SGHAT and CDR2 as FQNNGV. This CDR3 has 14 amino acids.

The chain recombines TRBV27 with TRBJ2-2; D remains unclear. The CDR3 has 16 amino acids. The germline gives CDR1 MNHEY, CDR2 SMNVEV (reference sequence). Trimming shortened V by 5 bases and J by 0 bases, and 13 bases separated the two germline ends. The CDR3 DNA reads TGTGCCAGCAGTCCCCTGGTGTCTACGAACACCGGGGAGCTGTTTTTT. Translated: CASSPLVSTNTGELFF.

This chain links TRBV5-6 with TRBJ2-1, with a weak D call TRBD1 (5 bases). The length of the CDR3 is 11 residues. With 0 bases removed from V and 13 bases from J, the gap between germline ends came to 8 bases. Germline values: CDR1 SGHDT, CDR2 YYEEEE. CDR3 protein: CASSLGGYQFF. The CDR3 DNA sequence: TGTGCCAGCAGCTTGGGGGGCTATCAGTTCTTC.

The chain joins TRBV5-1 to TRBJ2-5, with 14 bases matching TRBD2. Germline lookup yields CDR1 SGHRS and CDR2 YFSETQ. Unmatched junction bases numbered 4, after V lost 3 bases and J lost 3 bases. This CDR3 has 16 amino acids. CDR3 bases: TGCGCCAGCAGCTATGGACTAGCGGGAGGTAAAGAGACCCAGTACTTC. Protein: CASSYGLAGGKETQYF.

The CDR3 sequence is CASSETSGGDGDTQYF. For the CDR3, the DNA is TGTGCCAGCAGTGAAACGAGCGGGGGGGATGGAGATACGCAGTATTTT. This chain connects TRBV6-4 to TRBJ2-3, with 10 bases identical to TRBD2. This CDR3 contains 16 residues. V was clipped by 3 bases and J by 5 bases; unmatched bases: 8. Germline loops: CDR1 MRHNA, CDR2 SNTAGT.

This clone appeared many times. The V gene is TRBV7-8, the J gene TRBJ2-5; 7 bases line up with TRBD1. This CDR3 region has 15 residues. V lost 5 bases to trimming and J lost 4 bases; unmatched junction nucleotides: 10. Germline-derived CDR1 and CDR2 are SGHVS and FQNEAQ. In DNA, the CDR3 is TGTGCCAGCAGCGCTGATCCACAGGGGCGAGAGACCCAGTACTTC. It codes for CASSADPQGRETQYF.

For the CDR3, the DNA is TGTGCCAGCAGCTTAGGGGGGAACCCTAACTATGGCTACACCTTC. Its translation: CASSLGGNPNYGYTF. V usage is TRBV7-9 and J usage is TRBJ1-2, with D possibly being TRBD1 (5 bases). Germline CDR1 SEHNR, CDR2 FQNEAQ (reference sequence). Trimming pared 1 base from V and 0 bases from J, leaving 9 bases between. This CDR3 comprises 15 residues.

The genes are TRBV6-5 and TRBJ2-7, with D tentatively TRBD1 (6 bases). Trimming removed 5 bases from V and 12 bases from J, with 23 bases in between. This CDR3 contains 14 residues. Germline V CDR1 and CDR2: MNHEY, SVGAGI. The CDR3 nucleotides read TGTGCCAGCAGTGAAAAGACAGGCCTTCGAGATGCGTACTTC. Protein product: CASSEKTGLRDAYF.

The chain combines TRBV7-8 with TRBJ2-2, with D possibly being TRBD2 (5 bases). The V end was cut by 3 bases, the J end by 4 bases, with 9 bases between. Germline CDR1 SGHVS, CDR2 FQNEAQ. This CDR3 region has 14 residues. DNA of the CDR3: TGTGCCAGCAGCTTTAGCGCGTCCACCGGGGAGCTGTTTTTT. This codes for CASSFSASTGELFF.

The chain uses TRBV7-9 and TRBJ2-7; 15 bases agree with TRBD2. The CDR3 contains 18 residues. V lost 4 bases, J lost 3 bases, and 10 bases stayed unmatched. The germline V gene has CDR1 SEHNR and CDR2 FQNEAQ (reference sequence). CDR3 sequence: CASSSGPGLAGGSYEQYF. CDR3 DNA: TGTGCCAGCAGCTCGGGACCGGGACTAGCGGGAGGTAGCTACGAGCAGTACTTC.

A single count supports this clone. The chain is built from TRBV18 and TRBJ2-7, with D unclear. Trimming removed 3 bases from V and 2 bases from J, with 11 bases in between. The CDR3 covers 14 residues. Germline lookup yields CDR1 KGHSH and CDR2 LQKENI. CDR3 loop: CASSPGYGPYEQYF. The CDR3 DNA is TGTGCCAGCTCACCCGGTTACGGTCCCTACGAGCAGTACTTC.

The genes are TRBV11-3 and TRBJ2-1; D is unclear. Germline V CDR1 and CDR2: SGHNT, YENEEA. The V gene lost 4 bases and the J gene lost 8 bases, with 6 bases spanning the gap. The CDR3 length is 11 residues. CDR3 bases: TGTGCCAGCAGCTGGTCCGATGAGCAGTTCTTC. This codes for CASSWSDEQFF.

The V call is TRBV4-3, the J call TRBJ1-3; 11 bases are shared with TRBD1. V shed 4 bases, J shed 2 bases, and the junction held 1 base outside the gene matches. CDR1 LGHNA and CDR2 YSLEER come from the germline V gene. This CDR3 is 15 amino acids long. The CDR3 region has the DNA TGCGCCAGCAGCCCGGGACAGGGGGCTGGAAACACCATATATTTT. Protein product: CASSPGQGAGNTIYF.

This chain uses TRBV5-1 with TRBJ1-6; D is possibly TRBD1 (6 bases). The germline V gene has CDR1 SGHRS and CDR2 YFSETQ. This CDR3 comprises 15 residues. The V gene lost 1 base and the J gene lost 11 bases, with 16 bases spanning the gap. The CDR3 here is CASSLQSGAGAPLHF. As DNA, the CDR3 is TGCGCCAGCAGCTTGCAGTCGGGGGCAGGAGCACCCCTCCACTTT.

This clone has ten or more counts. The CDR3 is CASSVGQVLGNTIYF. CDR3 DNA sequence: TGTGCCAGCAGCGTGGGACAGGTCCTCGGAAACACCATATATTTT. The rearrangement uses TRBV11-1 and TRBJ1-3; 8 bases are a match to TRBD1. The CDR3 has 15 amino acids. Germline CDR1 and CDR2: SGHAT and FQDESV (reference sequence). J gave up 4 bases and V 5 bases, and 7 bases lay outside the gene matches.

Notes on this clone: Additional DNA sequences in this sample encode the identical CDR3. The CDR3 sequence: CASSAGTDYGYTF. For the CDR3, the DNA is TGTGCCAGCAGCGCCGGGACAGACTATGGCTACACCTTC. V is TRBV18 and J is TRBJ1-2; 7 bases match TRBD1. Germline V CDR1 and CDR2: KGHSH, LQKENI. The CDR3 has 13 amino acids. The trim removed 8 bases at V and 3 bases at J, leaving 6 bases unmatched. Based on the CDR3 plus reference TRBV18 and TRBJ1-2, the full variable domain is NAGVMQNPRHLVRRRGQEARLRCSPMKGHSHVYWYRQLPEEGLKFMVYLQKENIIDESGMPKERFSAEFPKEGPSILRIQQVVRGDSAAYFCASSAGTDYGYTFGSGTRLTVV.

This clone was observed once. The J gene is TRBJ2-7, the V gene TRBV18, with D maybe TRBD1 (7 bases). The CDR3 covers 15 residues. V was shortened by 5 bases and J by 0 bases, with 14 bases between the two germline ends. Germline CDR1 reads KGHSH; CDR2 reads LQKENI. Written as DNA, the CDR3 is TGTGCCAGCTCAGCGGGACAGCGCGGCTCCTACGAGCAGTACTTC. Protein: CASSAGQRGSYEQYF.

This rearrangement joins TRBV19 to TRBJ1-5; D is possibly TRBD1 (6 bases). The ends were cut back, 5 bases at V and 4 bases at J, with 15 bases in the middle. Germline assignment: CDR1 LNHDA and CDR2 SQIVND (reference sequence). CDR3 length: 15 amino acids. The CDR3: CASSPPPGANQPQHF. The CDR3 nucleotides are TGTGCCAGTAGTCCCCCACCAGGGGCAAATCAGCCCCAGCATTTT. Full variable domain (remainder filled in from reference TRBV19 and TRBJ1-5): DGGITQSPKYLFRKEGQNVTLSCEQNLNHDAMYWYRQDPGQGLRLIYYSQIVNDFQKGDIAEGYSVSREKKESFPLTVTSAQKNPTAFYLCASSPPPGANQPQHFGDGTRLSIL.

This rearrangement joins TRBV19 to TRBJ1-2; the D gene is possibly TRBD1 (5 bases). CDR1 and CDR2 (germline): LNHDA, SQIVND (reference sequence). V gave up 6 bases and J gave up 4 bases, with 12 bases separating them. The CDR3 is 13 residues long. CDR3 DNA sequence: TGTGCCAGTAGCCTGACAGAAAGCTATGGCTACACCTTC. Translated: CASSLTESYGYTF.

V and J are TRBV7-2 and TRBJ2-3; D is perhaps TRBD2 (5 bases). Trimming left V 6 bases short and J 2 bases short, with 12 bases between. The CDR3 runs to 14 residues. The V gene's germline CDR1 is SGHTA and CDR2 FQGNSA. CDR3: CASSYGLLTDTQYF. The CDR3 region has the DNA TGTGCCAGCAGTTACGGACTTCTCACAGATACGCAGTATTTT.

The rearrangement links TRBV5-4 to TRBJ2-1; D possibly corresponds to TRBD1 (5 bases). The CDR3 is made up of 16 amino acids. Trimming cost V 0 bases and J 5 bases, with 15 bases left between them. The germline gives CDR1 SGHNT, CDR2 YYREEE (reference sequence). The CDR3 nucleotides read TGTGCCAGCAGCTTGGAGACCCTAGGGGCGAACAATGAGCAGTTCTTC. Amino acid sequence: CASSLETLGANNEQFF.

The V and J genes are TRBV6-6 and TRBJ2-7, with 7 positions matching TRBD1. Germline V gives CDR1 MNHNY, CDR2 SVGAGI (reference sequence). With 7 bases clipped from V and 3 bases from J, the junction kept 6 bases outside the gene matches. The CDR3 totals 13 residues. The CDR3 coding sequence is TGTGCCAGCAATCAGGACAGGATCTACGAGCAGTACTTC. Its protein is CASNQDRIYEQYF.

The V and J genes are TRBV19 and TRBJ1-5; D unresolved. Per germline, CDR1 LNHDA and CDR2 SQIVND (reference sequence). The V and J ends lost 1 base and 4 bases respectively, with 11 bases between them. CDR3 length: 15 amino acids. This CDR3 reads CASSIGRLRNQPQHF. CDR3 nucleotide sequence: TGTGCCAGTAGTATAGGCAGGCTAAGGAATCAGCCCCAGCATTTT.

The chain is built from TRBV30 and TRBJ1-4, with TRBD1 as a possible D gene (5 bases). V was clipped by 1 base and J by 4 bases, with 16 bases between them. The CDR3 has 16 residues. Germline V lookup: CDR1 GTSNPN, CDR2 SVGIG (reference sequence). This chain's CDR3 is CAWSGSRQSFNEKLFF. DNA for the CDR3: TGTGCCTGGAGTGGCTCCAGACAGTCCTTTAATGAAAAACTGTTTTTT.

This chain links TRBV19 with TRBJ2-7; 8 nucleotides line up with TRBD2. With V trimmed by 5 bases and J by 3 bases, 6 bases remained unmatched. Germline loops: CDR1 LNHDA, CDR2 SQIVND (reference sequence). This CDR3 contains 14 residues. The CDR3 coding sequence is TGTGCCAGTAGTCCCGGGGGGGTCCTCTACGAGCAGTACTTC. This codes for CASSPGGVLYEQYF.

V usage is TRBV10-1 and J usage is TRBJ2-3, with D tentatively TRBD2 (6 bases). V lost 1 base to trimming and J lost 2 bases, with 10 bases between them. The germline V gene encodes CDR1 WNHNN and CDR2 SYGVQD (reference sequence). The CDR3 runs 15 residues. The CDR3: CASSEWDFLTDTQYF. As DNA, the CDR3 is TGCGCCAGCAGTGAGTGGGACTTCCTCACAGATACGCAGTATTTT.

The chain links TRBV28 to TRBJ2-4, with a possible D match to TRBD2 (6 bases). Germline V gene data show CDR1 as MDHEN and CDR2 as SYDVKM. The CDR3 consists of 16 residues. The V end was cut by 5 bases, the J end by 0 bases, with 14 bases between. The CDR3 loop is CASSAGSWGAKNIQYF. DNA of the CDR3: TGTGCCAGCAGTGCCGGGAGTTGGGGAGCCAAAAACATTCAGTACTTC.

The J gene is TRBJ1-5, the V gene TRBV4-2; 9 nucleotides align to TRBD1. Germline V gives CDR1 LGHNA, CDR2 YNFKEQ. This CDR3 has 16 residues. V was pared by 3 bases and J by 3 bases, with 6 bases of the junction left unmatched. CDR3 nucleotide sequence: TGTGCCAGCAGCCAGACGGACAGGGGAAACAATCAGCCCCAGCATTTT. It encodes CASSQTDRGNNQPQHF.

V is TRBV5-1 and J is TRBJ2-5, with TRBD2 matching 9 bases. Germline CDR1 is SGHRS and CDR2 is YFSETQ. V lost 7 bases to trimming and J lost 5 bases; unmatched junction nucleotides: 6. The CDR3 loop spans 13 amino acids. As DNA, the CDR3 is TGCGCCAGCGGCGAGCGGGGGGACGAGACCCAGTACTTC. Protein sequence: CASGERGDETQYF.

J is TRBJ2-3 and V is TRBV2, with TRBD1 as a possible D gene (5 bases). Germline CDR1 is SNHLY and CDR2 is FYNNEI. V shed 3 bases and J shed 5 bases, with 9 bases lying between them. This CDR3 spans 13 amino acids. In DNA, the CDR3 is TGTGCCAGCAGTGACCGCAGGGTAGATACGCAGTATTTT. Protein: CASSDRRVDTQYF.

The rearrangement uses TRBV9 and TRBJ1-6; D uncertain. The CDR3 runs to 15 residues. Per germline, CDR1 SGDLS and CDR2 YYNGEE. The germline V and J ends were trimmed by 0 bases and 9 bases, with 13 bases remaining between them. The chain's CDR3 is CASSVEAGGASPLHF. CDR3 DNA sequence: TGTGCCAGCAGCGTAGAAGCAGGTGGAGCTTCACCCCTCCACTTT.

The chain links TRBV10-2 to TRBJ1-1, with D unresolved. Looked up from germline, CDR1 is WSHSY and CDR2 is SAAADI. With 3 bases removed from V and 2 bases from J, the gap between germline ends came to 10 bases. This CDR3 has 14 amino acids. The CDR3 is CASSDDWKNTEAFF. CDR3 DNA: TGCGCCAGCAGTGATGACTGGAAAAACACTGAAGCTTTCTTT.